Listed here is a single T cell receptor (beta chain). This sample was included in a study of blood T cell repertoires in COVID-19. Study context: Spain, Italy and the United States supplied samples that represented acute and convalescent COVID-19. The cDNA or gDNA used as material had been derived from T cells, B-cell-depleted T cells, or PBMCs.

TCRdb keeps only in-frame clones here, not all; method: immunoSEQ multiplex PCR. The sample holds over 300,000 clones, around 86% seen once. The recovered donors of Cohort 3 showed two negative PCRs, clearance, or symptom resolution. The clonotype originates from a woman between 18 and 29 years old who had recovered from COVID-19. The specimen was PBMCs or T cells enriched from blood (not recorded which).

CDR3 protein: CASSPRWFQPQHF. CDR3 coding DNA: TGCGCCAGCAGCCCCAGGTGGTTCCAGCCCCAGCATTTT. V is TRBV4-1 and J is TRBJ1-5; D gene unclear. Trimming stripped 4 bases from V and 7 bases from J, with 11 bases between. The CDR3 is 13 residues long. Looked up from germline, CDR1 is MGHRA and CDR2 is YSYEKL.